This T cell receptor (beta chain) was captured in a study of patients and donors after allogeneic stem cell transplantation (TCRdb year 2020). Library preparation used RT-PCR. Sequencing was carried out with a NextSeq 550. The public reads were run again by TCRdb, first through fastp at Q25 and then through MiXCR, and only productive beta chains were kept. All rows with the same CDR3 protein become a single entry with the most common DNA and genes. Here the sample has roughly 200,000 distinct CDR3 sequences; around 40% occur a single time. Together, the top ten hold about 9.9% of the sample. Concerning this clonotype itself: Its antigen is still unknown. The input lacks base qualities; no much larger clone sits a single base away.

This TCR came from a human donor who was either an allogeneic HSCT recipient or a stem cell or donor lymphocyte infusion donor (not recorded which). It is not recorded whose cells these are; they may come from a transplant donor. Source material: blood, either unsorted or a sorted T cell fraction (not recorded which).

The CDR3 region reads CASSLRVEVTDTQYF. The nucleotide sequence is given as TGTGCCAGCTCACTGAGGGTGGAGGTCACAGATACGCAGTATTTT. The chain couples TRBV18 to TRBJ2-3; 5 matching bases give a weak D call of TRBD2. Relative to germline, V is 4 bases shorter and J is 2 bases shorter, with 13 bases between their ends. Reading from cysteine to phenylalanine, the CDR3 counts 15 amino acids. Only the CDR3 region is kept as DNA, spanning 45 bases read in frame from base 1. In the germline V gene, CDR1 corresponds to KGHSH and CDR2 to LQKENI.